This entry describes one T cell receptor (beta chain). Investigators sought sequencing depths of between 1 in 200,000 and 1 in 1 million T cells. Assay used: immunoSEQ multiplex PCR; TCRdb lists only in-frame clones, some missing. Of around 160,000 clones listed, more than 75% are singletons. CDR1 and CDR2 from the germline V gene are MDHEN and SYDVKM. The CDR3 is 13 amino acids. The V gene lost 4 bases and the J gene lost 7 bases, with 13 bases spanning the gap. TCR beta libraries used around 2 micrograms of DNA from cryopreserved PBMCs. The data were taken from a study of cytotoxic CD8 clonotypes in ibrutinib-treated CLL.

J is TRBJ1-2 and V is TRBV28, with D tentatively TRBD1 (5 bases). The sequences come from PBMCs, collected after 12 months of ibrutinib treatment. The TCR comes from a human donor with chronic lymphocytic leukemia. This chain's CDR3 is CASSYRDGRGYTF. CDR3 DNA: TGTGCCAGCAGTTACCGGGACGGTCGTGGCTACACCTTC.